This T cell receptor (beta chain) was sequenced during a study of blood T cells in healthy people across ages. Aged about 6 to 95, donors were systemically healthy Caucasians from Russia. Peripheral blood was drawn, around 9.4 milliliters per donor. The germline V gene encodes CDR1 MNHEY and CDR2 SVGAGI. The V segment lost 5 bases and the J segment 2 bases; nucleotides outside the gene matches: 8. This CDR3 contains 15 residues. A J-beta primer mix and a sample-barcoded 5' primer were used in a second PCR of roughly 7 to 12 cycles. Through a template-switch adaptor with 12 random nucleotides, each cDNA molecule received a tag. A single record per CDR3 protein comes from TCRdb applying MiXCR to the 5' RACE reads. This table has roughly 2 million distinct CDR3 sequences, roughly 52% appearing once.

The rearrangement joins TRBV6-5 to TRBJ2-7; 8 bases map to TRBD1. Sequencing used blood. This TCR was recovered from a woman in her forties in good health. CDR3 in amino acids: CASSQWTGLPYEQYF. In DNA, the CDR3 is TGTGCCAGCAGTCAATGGACAGGGCTCCCCTACGAGCAGTACTTC.